This T cell receptor beta chain was recorded in a study of cytomegalovirus exposure and HLA in healthy donors. Notes on the study in general: A few of the chains that were CMV-associated were confirmed in vitro to be specific for CMV antigens. Clusters of TCRs from the first cohort tended to co-occur in the 95 to 150 validation repertoires (as a later analysis found).

Notes on this clone: The target antigen is unknown.

Clones were read by immunoSEQ multiplex PCR, and TCRdb kept only the in-frame ones, dropping some. Of 65,000 to 75,000 clones in the sample, 85% to 95% were seen once. Germline CDR1 is SQVTM and CDR2 is ANQGSEA. The CDR3 has 14 amino acids. Germline trimming cut 4 bases from V and 8 bases from J; bases unmatched to any gene: 10. The donors belonged to the roughly 110-subject validation cohort, separate from the 666-subject first cohort. The rearrangement joins TRBV29-1 to TRBJ2-1; 8 bases map to TRBD1. Sequenced sample: PBMCs. The receptor's source is a woman aged 18-29 years in good health and CMV-seropositive. CDR3 DNA: TGCAGCGTTGTCCCCAGGGGGCGTTCGTATGAGCAGTTCTTC. As protein: CSVVPRGRSYEQFF.